The 21 T cell receptor beta chains below all came from one sample that was sequenced in a study of STAT5B mutations in CD4+ large granular lymphocyte leukemia. Libraries were prepared by immunoSEQ multiplex PCR; TCRdb keeps only in-frame clonotypes and omits some of them. The table lists 30,000 to 40,000 clones, over 65% of them singletons. Sequences were obtained from CD4+ T cells from blood buffy coats. The receptors shown here come from a human donor in good health.

CDR3 sequence: CASSYSTSGGPDTQYF. The CDR3 bases are TGTGCCAGCAGTTACTCTACCAGCGGGGGCCCAGATACGCAGTATTTT. This chain joins TRBV6-6 and TRBJ2-3; 8 nucleotides align to TRBD2. This CDR3 comprises 16 residues. CDR1 and CDR2 (germline): MNHNY, SVGAGI (reference sequence). The junction had 6 bases not matched to a gene; V was cut back by 0 bases and J by 4 bases.

The rearrangement uses TRBV4-1 and TRBJ2-1; D is undetermined. The CDR3 has 16 amino acids. Trimming removed 3 bases at V and 0 bases at J, with 12 bases between. Germline values: CDR1 MGHRA, CDR2 YSYEKL. Here the CDR3 DNA reads TGCGCCAGCAGCCAGATCGACTTGATCTCCTACAATGAGCAGTTCTTC. It is translated as CASSQIDLISYNEQFF.

The V and J genes are TRBV2 and TRBJ2-5; TRBD2 agrees at 12 bases. Germline V lookup: CDR1 SNHLY, CDR2 FYNNEI. Trimming removed 5 bases from V and 7 bases from J; junction bases left unmatched: 8. The CDR3 consists of 15 residues. The CDR3 sequence: CASSRTSGAQGTQYF. The DNA of the CDR3 is TGTGCCAGCAGTAGGACTAGCGGGGCCCAGGGGACCCAGTACTTC.

The chain employs TRBV11-3 and TRBJ1-6; no firm D call. The CDR3 runs 14 residues. Germline V gene sequence: CDR1 SGHNT, CDR2 YENEEA. Deletions cut 0 bases from V and 7 bases from J, with 7 bases between. CDR3 in amino acids: CASSLDVGNSPLHF. In DNA, the CDR3 is TGTGCCAGCAGCTTAGACGTGGGAAATTCACCCCTCCACTTT. Complete variable domain (other parts from reference TRBV11-3 and TRBJ1-6): EAGVVQSPRYKIIEKKQPVAFWCNPISGHNTLYWYLQNLGQGPELLIRYENEEAVDDSQLPKDRFSAERLKGVDSTLKIQPAELGDSAVYLCASSLDVGNSPLHFGNGTRLTVT.

The CDR3 region has the DNA TGTGCCAGCAGTTTCCGTACCTCCGAAAAACTGTTTTTT. Translated, it gives CASSFRTSEKLFF. This chain uses TRBV27 with TRBJ1-4, with unresolved D. Germline CDR1 and CDR2: MNHEY and SMNVEV (reference sequence). The V end lost 3 bases, the J end lost 8 bases, and 10 bases lay between the germline ends. The CDR3 consists of 13 residues.

The chain joins TRBV7-2 to TRBJ2-5, with no clear D. The germline CDR1 and CDR2 sequences are SGHTA and FQGNSA. V lost 1 base to trimming and J lost 14 bases, with 20 bases between them. CDR3 size: 14 residues. The CDR3 region has the DNA TGTGCCAGCAGCTTAGGGTCCGGCTCGATCGACACCTACTTC. This encodes CASSLGSGSIDTYF. Drawing the rest from reference TRBV7-2 and TRBJ2-5, the complete variable domain is GAGVSQSPSNKVTEKGKDVELRCDPISGHTALYWYRQSLGQGLEFLIYFQGNSAPDKSGLPSDRFSAERTGGSVSTLTIQRTQQEDSAVYLCASSLGSGSIDTYFGPGTRLLVL.

CDR3 amino acids: CASSLGDRLGEQYF. CDR3 bases: TGCGCCAGCAGCTTGGGGGACAGGCTGGGGGAGCAGTACTTC. The V gene is TRBV5-1, the J gene TRBJ2-7, with 8 bases identical to TRBD1. Trimming removed 0 bases from V and 7 bases from J; junction bases left unmatched: 6. The CDR3 loop spans 14 amino acids. Germline-derived CDR1 and CDR2 are SGHRS and YFSETQ.

This chain connects TRBV19 to TRBJ1-4, with 8 nucleotides matching TRBD1. This CDR3 has 15 residues. Germline V gene sequence: CDR1 LNHDA, CDR2 SQIVND (reference sequence). Losses at the gene ends were 5 bases for V and 5 bases for J; bases not matched to a gene: 7. The CDR3 DNA reads as TGTGCCAGTAGTTCGATGACAGGGGTAAATGAAAAACTGTTTTTT. Translated, it gives CASSSMTGVNEKLFF.

The rearrangement uses TRBV5-1 and TRBJ2-3; 10 positions agree with TRBD2. The CDR3 is 16 amino acids. The germline gives CDR1 SGHRS, CDR2 YFSETQ. The ends lost 0 bases at V and 5 bases at J; junction bases unmatched: 6. For the CDR3, the DNA is TGCGCCAGCAGCTTGGTAGCGGGGGGCCGAGGAGATACGCAGTATTTT. It encodes CASSLVAGGRGDTQYF.

V and J are TRBV9 and TRBJ2-7; weak D call: TRBD1 (6 bases). The V end lost 2 bases, the J end lost 2 bases, and 11 bases lay between the germline ends. The CDR3 runs to 14 residues. CDR1 and CDR2 (germline): SGDLS, YYNGEE. This chain's CDR3 is CASSVTGSTYEQYF. CDR3 DNA sequence: TGTGCCAGCAGCGTTACAGGGTCGACCTACGAGCAGTACTTC.

The chain couples TRBV9 to TRBJ1-2, with D possibly matching TRBD1 (6 bases). This CDR3 spans 15 amino acids. Trimming stripped 6 bases from V and 0 bases from J, with 15 bases between. Germline V gene sequence: CDR1 SGDLS, CDR2 YYNGEE. The CDR3 DNA is TGTGCCAGCACTAGGGGGACGGCCTCTAACTATGGCTACACCTTC. Residues: CASTRGTASNYGYTF.

This sequence joins TRBV10-3 and TRBJ1-3, with TRBD1 matching 9 bases. The CDR3 has 14 amino acids. Germline loops: CDR1 ENHRY, CDR2 SYGVKD. V was clipped by 4 bases and J by 2 bases; unmatched bases: 0. The CDR3 DNA is TGTGCCATCAGTGGGACAGGGGCTGGAAACACCATATATTTT. Its translation is CAISGTGAGNTIYF.

The CDR3 sequence is CASSQSPPALTGVRETQYF. The DNA for the CDR3 is TGCGCCAGCAGTCAATCGCCCCCCGCCCTCACAGGGGTACGAGAGACCCAGTACTTC. The V and J genes are TRBV23-1 and TRBJ2-5; TRBD1 matches at 7 bases. TRBV23-1 is an ORF; its function is uncertain. V shed 0 bases, J shed 4 bases, and the junction held 17 bases outside the gene matches. The CDR3 is 19 residues long.

The chain uses TRBV7-2 and TRBJ1-4, with no clear D. CDR1 is SGHTA and CDR2 is FQGNSA in the germline V gene. The CDR3 consists of 13 residues. The germline V and J ends were trimmed by 5 bases and 8 bases, with 12 bases remaining between them. DNA for the CDR3: TGTGCCAGCAGCAATTCCCCGGTGGAAAAACTGTTTTTT. This sequence encodes CASSNSPVEKLFF. The whole variable domain, remainder taken from reference TRBV7-2 and TRBJ1-4, is GAGVSQSPSNKVTEKGKDVELRCDPISGHTALYWYRQSLGQGLEFLIYFQGNSAPDKSGLPSDRFSAERTGGSVSTLTIQRTQQEDSAVYLCASSNSPVEKLFFGSGTQLSVL.

V usage is TRBV7-2 and J usage is TRBJ2-7; TRBD2 matches at 16 bases. Unmatched junction bases numbered 5, after V lost 4 bases and J lost 2 bases. CDR3 length equals 17 residues. CDR1 is SGHTA, CDR2 FQGNSA, per germline. CDR3 sequence reads: CASSSAGLAGGAYEQYF. CDR3 in DNA: TGTGCCAGCAGCTCCGCGGGACTAGCGGGAGGGGCCTACGAGCAGTACTTC.

This clone was seen only a few times. This chain links TRBV5-1 with TRBJ1-2, with 10 nucleotides matching TRBD1. Germline CDR1 reads SGHRS; CDR2 reads YFSETQ. The CDR3 sequence is 13 residues long. J lost 7 bases, V lost 4 bases, and 4 bases had no gene match. CDR3 DNA sequence: TGCGCCAGCAGCCATGGACAGGGGGGTGGCTACACCTTC. It codes for CASSHGQGGGYTF. The variable domain in full, with the rest retrieved from reference TRBV5-1 and TRBJ1-2, is KAGVTQTPRYLIKTRGQQVTLSCSPISGHRSVSWYQQTPGQGLQFLFEYFSETQRNKGNFPGRFSGRQFSNSRSEMNVSTLELGDSALYLCASSHGQGGGYTFGSGTRLTVV.

This clone was seen only once. The V call is TRBV2, the J call TRBJ2-7; no clear D gene. The CDR3 is 15 amino acids. Trimming took 1 base from V and 2 from J, leaving 12 bases between them. Germline CDR1 and CDR2: SNHLY and FYNNEI. In DNA, the CDR3 is TGTGCCAGCAGTGAAGTGAGACTCCTCCCCTACGAGCAGTACTTC. Its translation is CASSEVRLLPYEQYF.

The chain couples TRBV7-8 to TRBJ1-3; D is ambiguous. The CDR3 loop spans 14 amino acids. V was pared by 2 bases and J by 2 bases, with 7 bases between. Looked up from germline, CDR1 is SGHVS and CDR2 is FQNEAQ. The CDR3 nucleotides are TGTGCCAGCAGCTTAACCCTACCTGGAAACACCATATATTTT. It codes for CASSLTLPGNTIYF.

The genes are TRBV14 and TRBJ1-1; D gene ambiguous. The CDR3 has 13 amino acids. V was shortened by 1 base and J by 1 base, with 4 bases between the two germline ends. Germline V CDR1 and CDR2: SGHDN, FVKESK. CDR3 in amino acids: CASSQGQNTEAFF. The CDR3 DNA sequence: TGTGCCAGCAGCCAAGGGCAGAACACTGAAGCTTTCTTT.

The chain is built from TRBV5-1 and TRBJ1-1; no clear D. CDR3 size: 12 residues. V lost 4 bases and J 4 bases, leaving 8 bases between the germline ends. Germline CDR1 is SGHRS and CDR2 is YFSETQ. CDR3 coding DNA: TGCGCCAGCAGCCGAGGAGGCACTGAAGCTTTCTTT. This encodes CASSRGGTEAFF.

The chain links TRBV7-2 to TRBJ2-3; no reliable D call. The CDR3 runs 13 residues. Trimming stripped 7 bases from V and 2 bases from J, with 10 bases between. From germline, CDR1 is SGHTA and CDR2 FQGNSA. This CDR3 reads CASKPPTTDTQYF. In DNA form, the CDR3 reads TGTGCCAGCAAGCCTCCTACCACAGATACGCAGTATTTT.